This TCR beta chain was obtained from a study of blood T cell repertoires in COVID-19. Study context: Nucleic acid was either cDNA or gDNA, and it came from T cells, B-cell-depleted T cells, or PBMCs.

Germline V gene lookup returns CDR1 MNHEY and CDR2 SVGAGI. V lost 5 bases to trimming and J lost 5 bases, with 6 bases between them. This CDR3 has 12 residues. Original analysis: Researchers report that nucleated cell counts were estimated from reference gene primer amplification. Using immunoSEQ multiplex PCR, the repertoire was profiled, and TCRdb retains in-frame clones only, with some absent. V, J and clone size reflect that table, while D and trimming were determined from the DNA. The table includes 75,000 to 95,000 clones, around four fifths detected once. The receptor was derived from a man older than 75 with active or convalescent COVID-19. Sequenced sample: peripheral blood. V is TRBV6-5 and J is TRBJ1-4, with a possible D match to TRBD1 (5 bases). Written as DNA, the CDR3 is TGTGCCAGCAGTCAGGGAAATGAAAAACTGTTTTTT. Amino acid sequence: CASSQGNEKLFF.